A selection of T cell receptor beta chains follows, all from one sample in a study of blood T cell repertoires in COVID-19. Assay: immunoSEQ multiplex PCR; the TCRdb copy retains only in-frame clones and omits some. The table records 140,000 to 150,000 clones, over 70% of them present only once. The specimen sequenced was peripheral blood. Receptor source: a human donor in a cohort sampled during active COVID-19. The CDR3 runs from the conserved cysteine through the conserved F or W. The D gene is left open where the match is weak. Clone size is shown for a subset of rows, as once, few, many or a class of expanded clone.

TGTGCCATCAGTGAGTCGTCAGGGGAAAACACCATATATTTT | CAISESSGENTIYF | TRBV10-3 | NA | NA | TRBJ1-3
TGTGCCAGCAGCTTAGGCAGTGAGCAGTTCTTC | CASSLGSEQFF | TRBV11-1 | NA | NA | TRBJ2-1
TGTGCCAGCAGTTTATCACTAGCCCTTAGCACAGATACGCAGTATTTT | CASSLSLALSTDTQYF | TRBV27 | NA | many | TRBJ2-3
TGTGCCAGCAGCCCCGGATCAGAGGGGACCCAGTACTTC | CASSPGSEGTQYF | TRBV11-2 | NA | NA | TRBJ2-5
TGTGCCAGCAGACCCCAGGGGGCGAGAGGAAACACCATATATTTT | CASRPQGARGNTIYF | TRBV27 | TRBD1 | NA | TRBJ1-3
TGTGCCAGCAGCTTTGACAGGGTGAACACTGAAGCTTTCTTT | CASSFDRVNTEAFF | TRBV7-9 | TRBD1 | NA | TRBJ1-1
TGTGCCAGCTGGGACTGGAAAGCTTTCTTT | CASWDWKAFF | TRBV2 | NA | NA | TRBJ1-1
TGTGCCAGTAGTGTAAACGGGGTTAGCGAGCAGTACTTC | CASSVNGVSEQYF | TRBV19 | NA | NA | TRBJ2-7
TGTGCCAGCAGCTTGGCGCGAAGGGAGGGGTCTTGGAACACTGAAGCTTTCTTT | CASSLARREGSWNTEAFF | TRBV5-6 | NA | NA | TRBJ1-1
TGTGCTAGTGGTTCGACAGAACACTCAGGGGCTTTCTTT | CASGSTEHSGAFF | TRBV12-5 | NA | NA | TRBJ1-1
TGCGCCAGCAGAGGGACAGTTTCAGATACGCAGTATTTT | CASRGTVSDTQYF | TRBV5-1 | TRBD1 | once | TRBJ2-3
TGTGCCAGCAGCCGGACTAGCGGGACCTACAATGAGCAGTTCTTC | CASSRTSGTYNEQFF | TRBV5-6 | TRBD2 | NA | TRBJ2-1
TGCGCCAGCAGCCAAGATCCGTTCAGATCGGGACTAGCGGACAATGAGCAGTTCTTC | CASSQDPFRSGLADNEQFF | TRBV4-3 | TRBD2 | once | TRBJ2-1
TGTGCCAGCAGCTTAGGACAGGGGGGGCCCTACGAGCAGTACTTC | CASSLGQGGPYEQYF | TRBV7-6 | TRBD1 | NA | TRBJ2-7